What follows describes a single TCR beta chain. This specimen belongs to a study of control samples from healthy donors and cancer patients. The method was immunoSEQ multiplex PCR; TCRdb's version includes in-frame clones alone and lacks a portion of them. The sample contains 100,000 to 150,000 clones, approximately 95% of which appear only once. After removal of 7 bases from V and 1 base from J, the junction contained 7 bases not matched to a gene. The CDR3 sequence is 15 residues long. CDR1 LNHDA and CDR2 SQIVND come from the germline V gene (reference sequence). The chain carries TRBV19 and TRBJ1-1, with 9 positions matching TRBD1. The sequencing input was blood. This receptor was taken from a man aged 30 to 39 in good health. The CDR3 nucleotides read TGTGCCAGTACTTTTGGGACAGGGACGAACACTGAAGCTTTCTTT. It yields the protein CASTFGTGTNTEAFF.